A single sample is the source of the 14 T cell receptor beta chains below, sequenced in a study of cytomegalovirus exposure and HLA in healthy donors. The PCR was carried out with 60 Vbeta primers and 13 Jbeta primers. Data came from immunoSEQ multiplex PCR; TCRdb stores just in-frame clones and leaves some out. Here the sample spans under 200,000 clones, roughly 80% being singletons. The sequencing input was PBMCs. These receptors all stem from a woman aged 18-29 years in good health and CMV-seronegative.

The V gene is TRBV25-1, the J gene TRBJ1-2, with unresolved D. Germline V gives CDR1 MGHDK, CDR2 SYGVNS. Trimming shortened V by 4 bases and J by 3 bases, and 12 bases separated the two germline ends. The CDR3 spans 14 residues. The DNA of the CDR3 is TGTGCCAGCAGTGGAGATTCTATCCACTATGGCTACACCTTC. Translated: CASSGDSIHYGYTF.

The J gene is TRBJ2-1, the V gene TRBV27; 8 nucleotides line up with TRBD1. The germline V gene encodes CDR1 MNHEY and CDR2 SMNVEV (reference sequence). The CDR3 has 16 residues. Trimming removed 7 bases from V and 9 bases from J; junction bases left unmatched: 17. DNA of the CDR3: TGTGCCAGCACTTGGGTTGGACAGGGAAAAACTACTGAGCAGTTCTTC. It specifies CASTWVGQGKTTEQFF.

This chain's CDR3 is CASSQLVPYEQYF. CDR3 coding DNA: TGTGCCAGCAGTCAACTAGTCCCCTACGAGCAGTACTTC. The chain joins TRBV27 to TRBJ2-7; D might be TRBD2 (5 bases). CDR3 length: 13 amino acids. The germline CDR1 and CDR2 sequences are MNHEY and SMNVEV (reference sequence). Trimming left V 5 bases short and J 2 bases short, with 10 bases between.

On this clone itself: Other DNA sequences of this sample code for an identical CDR3. The chain employs TRBV7-9 and TRBJ1-4; 11 positions match TRBD1. The CDR3 is made up of 17 amino acids. Per germline, CDR1 SEHNR and CDR2 FQNEAQ (reference sequence). The V segment lost 4 bases and the J segment 7 bases; nucleotides outside the gene matches: 11. This chain's CDR3 is CASSSKWEGQGVEKLFF. CDR3 DNA sequence: TGTGCCAGCAGCTCGAAGTGGGAGGGACAGGGGGTTGAAAAACTGTTTTTT.

This chain uses TRBV10-3 with TRBJ2-5; TRBD2 might be the D (6 bases). This CDR3 has 14 residues. V dropped 8 bases and J dropped 1 base, with 14 bases sitting between them. Germline values: CDR1 ENHRY, CDR2 SYGVKD. DNA of the CDR3: TGTGCCATCGCCCTGGCGGGGTCCCAAGAGACCCAGTACTTC. Its translation: CAIALAGSQETQYF.

The chain recombines TRBV7-9 with TRBJ2-3; TRBD1 agrees at 9 bases. V lost 5 bases to trimming and J lost 5 bases; unmatched junction nucleotides: 5. The CDR3 totals 14 residues. CDR1 SEHNR and CDR2 FQNEAQ come from the germline V gene (reference sequence). CDR3 DNA sequence: TGTGCCAGCAGCCTCGGACAGGGGATAGATACGCAGTATTTT. Amino acids: CASSLGQGIDTQYF. Together with reference TRBV7-9 and TRBJ2-3, the CDR3 gives the full variable domain: DTGVSQNPRHKITKRGQNVTFRCDPISEHNRLYWYRQTLGQGPEFLTYFQNEAQLEKSRLLSDRFSAERPKGSFSTLEIQRTEQGDSAMYLCASSLGQGIDTQYFGPGTRLTVL.

This chain joins TRBV5-1 and TRBJ2-3, with D tentatively TRBD2 (5 bases). This CDR3 has 15 amino acids. The V end was cut by 0 bases, the J end by 2 bases, with 10 bases between. Germline V lookup: CDR1 SGHRS, CDR2 YFSETQ. The CDR3 here is CASSLASGNTDTQYF. DNA for the CDR3: TGCGCCAGCAGCTTGGCTTCCGGGAACACAGATACGCAGTATTTT.

A word on this clone: The junction shows a germline mismatch at one end, possibly a read error. The identical CDR3 is also encoded by other nucleotide sequences in the sample. J is TRBJ2-7 and V is TRBV7-9, with 9 bases matching TRBD1. The CDR3 is made up of 15 amino acids. Germline values: CDR1 SEHNR, CDR2 FQNEAQ (reference sequence). CDR3 sequence reads: CASSHRDRELVEQYF. The CDR3 nucleotides read TGCGCCAGCAGCCACCGGGACAGGGAGCTGGTAGAGCAGTACTTC.

The genes are TRBV5-3 and TRBJ1-2; perhaps TRBD1 as D (6 bases). TRBV5-3 is classed as an ORF, of uncertain function. V was shortened by 4 bases and J by 7 bases, with 11 bases between the two germline ends. The CDR3 covers 12 residues. The CDR3 loop is CARSAGDCGYTF. The DNA for the CDR3 is TGTGCCAGAAGCGCAGGGGATTGTGGCTACACCTTC.

CDR3 sequence: CASSLAESTGGGYGYTF. The CDR3 DNA reads as TGTGCCAGCAGCTTAGCTGAGTCGACAGGGGGCGGCTATGGCTACACCTTC. V and J are TRBV7-6 and TRBJ1-2; the match to TRBD1 covers 10 bases. The junction had 8 bases not matched to a gene; V was cut back by 0 bases and J by 4 bases. Germline V gene data show CDR1 as SGHVS and CDR2 as FNYEAQ. This CDR3 spans 17 amino acids.

About this clone itself: This sample also contains other DNA sequences that code for the same CDR3. The genes are TRBV5-1 and TRBJ1-1; D is uncertain. V was pared by 0 bases and J by 1 base, with 7 bases between. Germline lookup yields CDR1 SGHRS and CDR2 YFSETQ. The CDR3 runs 14 residues. The CDR3 region is CASSLAPGNTEAFF. The CDR3 DNA reads as TGCGCCAGCAGCTTGGCTCCCGGGAACACTGAAGCTTTCTTT.

This clone was seen only a few times. Here the CDR3 DNA reads TGTGCCATCAGTGGACAGGAGTTCACAGATACGCAGTATTTT. As protein: CAISGQEFTDTQYF. The chain employs TRBV10-3 and TRBJ2-3; D perhaps matches TRBD1 (6 bases). Germline V CDR1 and CDR2: ENHRY, SYGVKD. The CDR3 consists of 14 residues. V dropped 4 bases and J dropped 2 bases, with 10 bases sitting between them.

CDR3 DNA sequence: TGTGCCAGCAGTTTATCCCTTTATGGCTACACCTTC. It yields the protein CASSLSLYGYTF. This chain uses TRBV28 with TRBJ1-2; D is undetermined. Trimming removed 1 base at V and 5 bases at J, with 5 bases between. This CDR3 region has 12 residues. Germline CDR1 reads MDHEN; CDR2 reads SYDVKM.

V is TRBV6-6 and J is TRBJ1-4; 9 bases are shared with TRBD1. The V gene end was trimmed by 3 bases and the J gene end by 8 bases; junction bases not matched to a gene: 7. The germline V gene encodes CDR1 MNHNY and CDR2 SVGAGI (reference sequence). This CDR3 is 15 amino acids long. DNA for the CDR3: TGTGCCAGCAGTTATACAGGGGGCTCCGGGGAAAAACTGTTTTTT. It yields the protein CASSYTGGSGEKLFF.